This T cell receptor (beta chain) was captured in a study of beta chain features in type 1 diabetes. Study outcomes and limitations: For Type 1 diabetes patients, all four CD4+ subsets carried TCRB CDR3s that were moderately but significantly shorter.

Since all of the isolated RNA was reverse transcribed, expressed TCRB transcripts were what got sequenced. Sequenced by immunoSEQ multiplex PCR; TCRdb stores in-frame clones only, minus some. The data hold roughly 730,000 clones, with roughly 12% observed a single time. Germline V gene sequence: CDR1 SGHAT, CDR2 FQNNGV. Trimming pared 5 bases from V and 3 bases from J, leaving 11 bases between. This CDR3 comprises 13 residues. This clone was counted only a few times. Its antigen is unidentified. The sequenced sample consisted of naive CD4+ T cells from blood. This receptor was obtained from a man aged 18-30 years with type 1 diabetes. The chain carries TRBV11-2 and TRBJ2-7; D is unresolved. The CDR3, as DNA: TGTGCCAGCAGCCGGAACAATGACTACGAGCAGTACTTC. Translated, it gives CASSRNNDYEQYF.